This TCR beta chain was sequenced for a study of T-cell memory formation after mild COVID-19. Findings and limits, study-wide: Mainly CM and EM harbored the contracting CD4+ clones; mainly EMRA harbored the CD8+ ones. A subset of responding clones appeared in pre-infection memory, suggesting cross-reactive memory joined.

Constant-segment primers and 5'RACE yielded cDNA libraries for TCR alpha and TCR beta, each carrying sample barcodes and UMIs. TCRdb processed the 5' RACE reads anew with MiXCR; each CDR3 protein has one entry. The sample carries under 450,000 distinct CDR3 sequences, less than 25% recorded once. To note about this clonotype: What it recognizes is unknown.

Germline V gene data show CDR1 as DFQATT and CDR2 as SNEGSKA (reference sequence). The trim removed 4 bases at V and 13 bases at J, leaving 10 bases unmatched. The length of the CDR3 is 12 residues. This clonotype was sampled from a man aged 18 to 35 who had mild COVID-19 (a few samples of this study predate the infection). Cell type and time point are not known. This chain joins TRBV20-1 and TRBJ2-1; 7 bases agree with TRBD1. The source material was PBMCs or a T cell subset sorted from them (not recorded which). Here the CDR3 DNA reads TGCAGTGCTACCCTCGGACAGGATCTTCAGTTCTTC. Translation gives CSATLGQDLQFF.